The present entry profiles one T cell receptor (beta chain) with its context. This sample is part of a study of CD8 T cells in Susac syndrome. Random hexamers served to reverse transcribe about 0.5 to 1 ug RNA. immunoSEQ multiplex PCR amplified TCR beta CDR3 across 54 Vbeta, 13 Jbeta. Each CDR3 protein is one row after TCRdb ran MiXCR on the immunoSEQ multiplex PCR reads. The top ten hold roughly 0.13% of the sample, which has around 200,000 distinct CDR3 sequences, roughly 90% seen once. This CDR3 is built from 15 residues. V lost 4 bases and J 3 bases, leaving 16 bases between the germline ends. Germline CDR1 LNHDA, CDR2 SQIVND (reference sequence). The study sequenced TCR beta in blood CD8+ and CD4+ T cells.

The specimen sequenced was CD8+ T cells from PBMCs. This TCR came from a human donor with multiple sclerosis. V is TRBV19 and J is TRBJ2-7; D tentatively fits TRBD1 or TRBD2 (5 bases each). CDR3 sequence reads: CASSTAWGNYYEQYF. CDR3 nucleotide sequence: TGTGCCAGTAGTACCGCGTGGGGGAATTACTACGAGCAGTACTTC.